The source of this T cell receptor (beta chain) is a study of cytomegalovirus exposure and HLA in healthy donors. Sequencing used immunoSEQ multiplex PCR; TCRdb keeps in-frame clones, though not all of them. The repertoire includes about 110,000 clones, 90% to 96% of them detected once, and roughly 0.66% sits in the top ten. Details on this clone: Its antigen is undetermined.

V gave up 0 bases and J gave up 0 bases, with 7 bases separating them. The germline CDR1 and CDR2 sequences are LGHNA and YSLEER. The CDR3 has 15 residues. Points from the study as a whole: Under in vitro conditions, three CMV-associated chains were confirmed as specific for CMV antigens. Reported performance of the classifier showed diagnosis of cytomegalovirus status with high specificity and sensitivity. Most TCR sequences were uncommon, yet certain public TCRs appeared in many donors. Altogether, 160 or so TCR beta chains were recorded as cytomegalovirus-associated.

The sequence was obtained from a woman younger than 35 in good health and CMV-seronegative. The sequenced material came from PBMCs. This chain joins TRBV4-3 and TRBJ2-3; D unclear. The CDR3 nucleotides are TGCGCCAGCAGCCAAGATGAGACTAGCACAGATACGCAGTATTTT. Its protein is CASSQDETSTDTQYF.